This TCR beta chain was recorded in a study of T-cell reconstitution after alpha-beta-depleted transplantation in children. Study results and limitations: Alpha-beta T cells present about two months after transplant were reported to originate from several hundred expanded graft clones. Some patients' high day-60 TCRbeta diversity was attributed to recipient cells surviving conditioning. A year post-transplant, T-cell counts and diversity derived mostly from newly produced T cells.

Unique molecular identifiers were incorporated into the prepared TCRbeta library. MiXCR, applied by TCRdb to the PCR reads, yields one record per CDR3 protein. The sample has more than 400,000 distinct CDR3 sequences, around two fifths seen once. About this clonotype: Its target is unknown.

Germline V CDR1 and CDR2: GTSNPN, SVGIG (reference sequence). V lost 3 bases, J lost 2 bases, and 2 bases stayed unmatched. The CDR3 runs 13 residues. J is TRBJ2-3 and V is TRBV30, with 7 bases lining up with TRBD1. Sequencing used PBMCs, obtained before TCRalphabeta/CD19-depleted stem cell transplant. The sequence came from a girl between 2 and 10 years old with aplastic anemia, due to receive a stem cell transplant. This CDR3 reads CAWRQGHTDTQYF. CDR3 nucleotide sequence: TGTGCCTGGAGACAGGGGCACACAGATACGCAGTATTTT. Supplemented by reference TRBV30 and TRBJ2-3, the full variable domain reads SQTIHQWPATLVQPVGSPLSLECTVEGTSNPNLYWYRQAAGRGLQLLFYSVGIGQISSEVPQNLSASRPQDRQFILSSKKLLLSDSGFYLCAWRQGHTDTQYFGPGTRLTVL.